The sequence of this T cell receptor (beta chain) was determined in a study of blood T cell repertoires in COVID-19 (dated by TCRdb to 2018 to 2021). In terms of the full investigation: The collaborator samples originated in the United States, Italy and Spain and spanned the acute and convalescent phases of COVID-19. Subjects who had been exposed to COVID-19, were actively infected with it, or had recovered from it provided the deeply sampled blood TCRbeta repertoires that made up the dataset. A freely available public database, intended as a resource for researchers studying the immune response to SARS-CoV-2, is where the repertoires were released. Sample metadata almost always included a de-identified subject ID, COVID-19 status, age in years and sex. Samples came from the ongoing ImmuneRACE study (first 160 participants) plus 1,254 subjects from 6 global collaborators. Where available, HLA class I and class II types were taken from metadata supplied by the sample provider and were not determined by assay-based typing. The material from the prospective study consisted of cDNA or gDNA derived from T cells, B-cell-depleted T cells, or PBMCs. Broader findings and caveats from the paper: The amount of clinical and demographic metadata varied by source and participant and was provided uncurated.

A few counts support this clone. It has no known antigen specificity. No base qualities exist here, and no much larger clone lies one base off it. TCRbeta CDR3 regions were amplified from genomic DNA using the immunoSEQ Assay, a bias-controlled multiplex PCR. In the authors' own workflow: The number of nucleated cells in each sample was estimated from the amplification of reference gene primers within the assay. To quantify the absolute abundance of each unique TCRbeta CDR3 rearrangement, sequence reads were collapsed and filtered. For each sample, productive Simpson clonality was calculated as the square root of Simpson's diversity index across productive rearrangements. TCRdb limited this immuneACCESS table to in-frame rearrangements with V and J called. A share of clones is missing; checked studies link under half to unresolved V genes, and the rest is unexplained. That table is the source of V, J and clone size, and D and trimming were worked out from the DNA. The sample includes more than 90,000 clones, with less than 80% observed a single time. Roughly 2.7% of the sample is held by the ten biggest clonotypes.

V trim: 8 bases; J trim: 2 bases; unmatched bases: 7. The CDR3, from cysteine to phenylalanine, totals 16 residues. The kept DNA is CDR3 alone, 48 bases in frame from the first base. CDR1 MDHEN and CDR2 SYDVKM were looked up in the germline V gene. Collaborating institutions collected whole blood in K2EDTA tubes following their own protocols. For TCRbeta analysis, collaborator samples were shipped as frozen whole blood, as isolated PBMCs, or as DNA extracted from either sample type. The chain is encoded by TRBV28 joined to TRBJ1-5; 12 bases in the middle match TRBD1. This TCR was recovered from a man aged 45 to 65 with acute or convalescent COVID-19. The source material was peripheral blood. For the CDR3, the sequence is CASRDRGPWGNQPQHF. The nucleotide sequence reads TGTGCCAGCCGGGACAGGGGGCCTTGGGGCAATCAGCCCCAGCATTTT.